Each of the 2 T cell receptor beta chains below was sequenced from the same sample in a study of blood T cell repertoires in COVID-19. Sequenced by immunoSEQ multiplex PCR; TCRdb stores in-frame clones only, minus some. The sample includes about 260,000 clones, about 87% of them seen just once. Specimen: peripheral blood. These receptors were taken from an older woman with COVID-19, enrolled during active disease.

A few counts support this clone. The rearrangement links TRBV5-1 to TRBJ1-1, with no clear D. Germline V gives CDR1 SGHRS, CDR2 YFSETQ. V shed 2 bases and J shed 0 bases, with 11 bases lying between them. This CDR3 is built from 15 residues. CDR3 amino acids: CASSLQSFMNTEAFF. The DNA for the CDR3 is TGCGCCAGCAGCTTACAATCATTCATGAACACTGAAGCTTTCTTT.

This clone was found once. This rearrangement joins TRBV6-5 to TRBJ2-5; D is ambiguous. The V gene lost 7 bases and the J gene lost 2 bases, with 5 bases spanning the gap. CDR1 MNHEY and CDR2 SVGAGI come from the germline V gene. The CDR3 extends over 11 amino acids. The CDR3 nucleotides read TGTGCCAGCAATCTACAAGAGACCCAGTACTTC. It specifies CASNLQETQYF.